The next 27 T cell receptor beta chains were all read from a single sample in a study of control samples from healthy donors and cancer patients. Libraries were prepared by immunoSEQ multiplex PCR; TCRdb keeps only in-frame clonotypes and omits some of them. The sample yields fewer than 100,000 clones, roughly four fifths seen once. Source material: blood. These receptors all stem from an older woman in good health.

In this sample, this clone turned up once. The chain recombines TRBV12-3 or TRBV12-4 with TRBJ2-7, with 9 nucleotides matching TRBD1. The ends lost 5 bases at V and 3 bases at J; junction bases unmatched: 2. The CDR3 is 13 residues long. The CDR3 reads CASSGTGFYEQYF. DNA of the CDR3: TGTGCCAGCAGTGGGACAGGGTTCTACGAGCAGTACTTC.

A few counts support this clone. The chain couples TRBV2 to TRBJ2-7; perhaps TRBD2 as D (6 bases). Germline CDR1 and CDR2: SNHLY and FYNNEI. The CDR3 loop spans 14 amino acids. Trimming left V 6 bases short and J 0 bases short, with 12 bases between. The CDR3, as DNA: TGTGCCAGCAGGGCGACTAGTAACTCCTACGAGCAGTACTTC. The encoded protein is CASRATSNSYEQYF.

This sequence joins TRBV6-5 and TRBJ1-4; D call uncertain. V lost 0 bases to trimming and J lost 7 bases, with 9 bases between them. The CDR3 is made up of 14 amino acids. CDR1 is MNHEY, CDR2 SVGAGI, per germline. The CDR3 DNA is TGTGCCAGCAGTTACTCAGGACGGGTTGAAAAACTGTTTTTT. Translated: CASSYSGRVEKLFF.

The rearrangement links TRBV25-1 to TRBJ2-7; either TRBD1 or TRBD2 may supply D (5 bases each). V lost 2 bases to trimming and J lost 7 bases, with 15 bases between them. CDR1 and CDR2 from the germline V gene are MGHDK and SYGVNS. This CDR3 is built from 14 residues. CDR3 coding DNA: TGTGCCAGCAGTGAAGGGACCGCGCGCTTGGAGCAGTACTTC. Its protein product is CASSEGTARLEQYF.

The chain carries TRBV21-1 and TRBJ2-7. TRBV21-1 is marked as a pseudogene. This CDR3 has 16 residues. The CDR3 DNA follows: TGTGCCAGCAGCAAAGTTCAGGGAGATCACCTCTACGAGCAGTACTTC. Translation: CASSKVQGDHLYEQYF.

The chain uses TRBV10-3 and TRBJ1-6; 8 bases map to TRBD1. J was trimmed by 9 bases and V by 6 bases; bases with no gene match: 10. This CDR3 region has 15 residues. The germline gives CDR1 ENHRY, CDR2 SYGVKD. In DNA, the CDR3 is TGTGCCATCAGGGCTGGGACAGGTGGACGTTCACCCCTCCACTTT. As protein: CAIRAGTGGRSPLHF.

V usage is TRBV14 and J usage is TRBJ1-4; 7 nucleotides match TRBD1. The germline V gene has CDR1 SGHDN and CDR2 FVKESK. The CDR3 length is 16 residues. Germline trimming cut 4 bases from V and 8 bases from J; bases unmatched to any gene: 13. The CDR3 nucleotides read TGTGCCAGCAGCCTTGGATTAGGGGGCGGACGGGAAAAACTGTTTTTT. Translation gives CASSLGLGGGREKLFF. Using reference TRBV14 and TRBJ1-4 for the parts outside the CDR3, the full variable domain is EAGVTQFPSHSVIEKGQTVTLRCDPISGHDNLYWYRRVMGKEIKFLLHFVKESKQDESGMPNNRFLAERTGGTYSTLKVQPAELEDSGVYFCASSLGLGGGREKLFFGSGTQLSVL.

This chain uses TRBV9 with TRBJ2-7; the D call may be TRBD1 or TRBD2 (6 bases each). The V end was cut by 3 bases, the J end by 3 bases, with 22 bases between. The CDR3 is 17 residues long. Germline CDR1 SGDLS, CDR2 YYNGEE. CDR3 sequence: CASSAGGRPPLLYEQYF. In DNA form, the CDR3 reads TGTGCCAGCAGCGCCGGGGGCAGGCCTCCCCTCCTCTACGAGCAGTACTTC.

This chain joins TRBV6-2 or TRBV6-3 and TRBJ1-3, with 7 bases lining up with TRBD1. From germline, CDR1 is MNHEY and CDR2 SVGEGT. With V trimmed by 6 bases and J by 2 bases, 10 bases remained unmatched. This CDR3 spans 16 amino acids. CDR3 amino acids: CASSSTGTFTGNTIYF. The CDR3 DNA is TGTGCCAGCAGCTCGACAGGGACGTTCACTGGAAACACCATATATTTT.

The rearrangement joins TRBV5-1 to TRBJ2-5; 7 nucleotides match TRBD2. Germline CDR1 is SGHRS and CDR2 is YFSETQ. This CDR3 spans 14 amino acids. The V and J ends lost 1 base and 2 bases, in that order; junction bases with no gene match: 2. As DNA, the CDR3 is TGCGCCAGCAGCTTGTGGGGGGGGCAAGAGACCCAGTACTTC. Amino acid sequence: CASSLWGGQETQYF.

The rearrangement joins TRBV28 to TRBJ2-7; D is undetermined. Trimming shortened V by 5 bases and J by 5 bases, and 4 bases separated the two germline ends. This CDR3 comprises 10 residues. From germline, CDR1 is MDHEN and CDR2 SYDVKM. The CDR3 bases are TGTGCCAGCAGTCCCCACGAGCAGTACTTC. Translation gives CASSPHEQYF.

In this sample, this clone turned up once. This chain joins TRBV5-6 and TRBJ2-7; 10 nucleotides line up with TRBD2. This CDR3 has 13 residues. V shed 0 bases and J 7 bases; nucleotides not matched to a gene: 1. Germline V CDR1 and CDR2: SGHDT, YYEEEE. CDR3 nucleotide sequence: TGTGCCAGCAGCTTGGTTAGCGGGGGGGAGCAGTACTTC. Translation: CASSLVSGGEQYF.

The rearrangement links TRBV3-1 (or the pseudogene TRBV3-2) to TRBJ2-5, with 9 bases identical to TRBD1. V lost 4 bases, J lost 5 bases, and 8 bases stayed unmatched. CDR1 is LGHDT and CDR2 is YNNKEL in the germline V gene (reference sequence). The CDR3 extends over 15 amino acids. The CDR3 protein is CASSLRTGVIETQYF. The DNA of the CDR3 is TGTGCCAGCAGCCTTAGGACAGGGGTCATCGAGACCCAGTACTTC.

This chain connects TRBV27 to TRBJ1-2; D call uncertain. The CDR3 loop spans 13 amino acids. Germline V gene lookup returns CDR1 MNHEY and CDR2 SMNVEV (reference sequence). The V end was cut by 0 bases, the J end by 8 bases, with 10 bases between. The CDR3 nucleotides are TGTGCCAGCAGTTTATCCGGGGTGCCAGGCTACACCTTC. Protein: CASSLSGVPGYTF.

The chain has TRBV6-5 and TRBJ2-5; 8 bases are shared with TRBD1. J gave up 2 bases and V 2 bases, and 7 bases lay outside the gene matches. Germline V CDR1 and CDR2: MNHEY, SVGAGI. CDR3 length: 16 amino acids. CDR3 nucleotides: TGTGCCAGCAGTTACGGGGCAGGGGGCCTGCAAGAGACCCAGTACTTC. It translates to CASSYGAGGLQETQYF.

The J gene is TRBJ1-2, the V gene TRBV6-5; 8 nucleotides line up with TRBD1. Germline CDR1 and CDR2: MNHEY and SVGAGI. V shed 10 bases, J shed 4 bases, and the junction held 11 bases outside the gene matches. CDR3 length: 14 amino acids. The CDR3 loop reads CATRGTGSGYGYTF. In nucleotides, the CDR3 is TGTGCCACCCGAGGGACAGGTAGCGGCTATGGCTACACCTTC.

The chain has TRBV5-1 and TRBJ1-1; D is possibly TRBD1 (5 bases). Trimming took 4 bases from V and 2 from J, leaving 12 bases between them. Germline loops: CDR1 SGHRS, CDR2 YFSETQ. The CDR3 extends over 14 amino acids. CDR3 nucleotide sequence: TGCGCCAGCAGCCAGACAGAAATTAACACTGAAGCTTTCTTT. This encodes CASSQTEINTEAFF. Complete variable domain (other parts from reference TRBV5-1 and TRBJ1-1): KAGVTQTPRYLIKTRGQQVTLSCSPISGHRSVSWYQQTPGQGLQFLFEYFSETQRNKGNFPGRFSGRQFSNSRSEMNVSTLELGDSALYLCASSQTEINTEAFFGQGTRLTVV.

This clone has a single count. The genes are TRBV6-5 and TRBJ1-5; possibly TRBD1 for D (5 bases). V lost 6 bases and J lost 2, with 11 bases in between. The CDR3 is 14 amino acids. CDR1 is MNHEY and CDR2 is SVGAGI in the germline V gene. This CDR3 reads CASRRGDGNQPQHF. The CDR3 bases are TGTGCCAGCAGAAGAGGGGATGGCAATCAGCCCCAGCATTTT.

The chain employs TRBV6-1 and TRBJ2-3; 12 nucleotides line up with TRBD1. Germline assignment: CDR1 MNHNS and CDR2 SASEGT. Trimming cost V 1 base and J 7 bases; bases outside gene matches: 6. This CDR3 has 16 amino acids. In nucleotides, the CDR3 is TGTGCCAGCAGTGAAGGCCCGGGACAGGGGGCTTATACGCAGTATTTT. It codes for CASSEGPGQGAYTQYF.

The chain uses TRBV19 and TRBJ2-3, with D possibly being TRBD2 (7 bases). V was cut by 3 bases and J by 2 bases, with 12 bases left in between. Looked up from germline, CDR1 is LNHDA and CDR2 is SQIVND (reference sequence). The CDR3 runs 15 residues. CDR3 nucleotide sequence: TGTGCCAGTAGTATGGGTGGGGGGGCCACAGATACGCAGTATTTT. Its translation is CASSMGGGATDTQYF.

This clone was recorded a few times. Here the CDR3 reads CASSIGLGGPQETQYF. CDR3 bases: TGTGCCAGTAGTATAGGACTAGGGGGGCCCCAAGAGACCCAGTACTTC. The gene calls are TRBV19 and TRBJ2-5; D is perhaps TRBD1 or TRBD2 (6 bases each). Trimming left V 1 base short and J 1 base short, with 13 bases between. CDR3 length equals 16 residues. Germline CDR1 is LNHDA and CDR2 is SQIVND (reference sequence).

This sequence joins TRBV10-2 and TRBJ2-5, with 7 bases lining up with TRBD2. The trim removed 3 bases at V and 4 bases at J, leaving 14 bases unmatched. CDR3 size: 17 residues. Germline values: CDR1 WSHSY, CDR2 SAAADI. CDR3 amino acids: CASSEAFMGGRGETQYF. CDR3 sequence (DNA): TGCGCCAGCAGTGAAGCGTTCATGGGGGGGAGAGGAGAGACCCAGTACTTC.

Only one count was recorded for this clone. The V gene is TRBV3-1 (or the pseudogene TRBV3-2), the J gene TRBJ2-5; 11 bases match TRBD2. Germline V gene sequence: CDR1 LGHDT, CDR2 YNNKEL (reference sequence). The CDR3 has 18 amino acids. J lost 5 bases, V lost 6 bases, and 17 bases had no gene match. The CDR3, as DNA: TGTGCCAGCAGATTTCGTAACCTTAGCGGGGGGGCCGGGGAGACCCAGTACTTC. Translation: CASRFRNLSGGAGETQYF.

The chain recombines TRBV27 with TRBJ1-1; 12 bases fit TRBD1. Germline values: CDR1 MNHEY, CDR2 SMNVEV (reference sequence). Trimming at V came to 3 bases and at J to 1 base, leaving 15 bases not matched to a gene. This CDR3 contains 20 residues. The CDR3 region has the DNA TGTGCCAGCAGTTTCCGGGACAGGGGGCTCGGATTGTTGGGGAACACTGAAGCTTTCTTT. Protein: CASSFRDRGLGLLGNTEAFF.

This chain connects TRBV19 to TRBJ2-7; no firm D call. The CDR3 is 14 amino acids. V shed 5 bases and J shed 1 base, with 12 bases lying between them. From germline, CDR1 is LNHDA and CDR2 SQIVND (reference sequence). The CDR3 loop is CASSSGLASYEQYF. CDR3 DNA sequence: TGTGCCAGTAGTTCCGGGCTCGCATCCTACGAGCAGTACTTC.

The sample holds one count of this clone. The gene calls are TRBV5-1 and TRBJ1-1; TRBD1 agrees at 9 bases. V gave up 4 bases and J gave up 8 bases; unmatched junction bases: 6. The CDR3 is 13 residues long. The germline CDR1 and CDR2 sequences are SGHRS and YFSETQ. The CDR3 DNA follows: TGCGCCAGCAGCAGGGGACAGGGTCGGGAAGCTTTCTTT. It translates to CASSRGQGREAFF.

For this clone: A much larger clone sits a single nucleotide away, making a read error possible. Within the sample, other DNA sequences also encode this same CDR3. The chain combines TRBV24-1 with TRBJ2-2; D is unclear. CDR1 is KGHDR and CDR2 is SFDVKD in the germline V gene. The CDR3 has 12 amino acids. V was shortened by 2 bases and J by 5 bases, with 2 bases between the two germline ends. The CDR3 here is CATSDYTGELFF. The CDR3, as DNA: TGTGCCACCAGTGATTATACCGGGGAGCTGTTTTTT.